This T cell receptor beta chain was obtained from a study of identifying expanded T cells in peripheral blood. This clone has only a few counts. Generated by immunoSEQ multiplex PCR, the TCRdb table keeps only in-frame clones and is missing some. The table includes around 100,000 clones, approximately 89% detected once. The CDR3 has 14 residues. J gave up 5 bases and V 4 bases, and 5 bases lay outside the gene matches. Germline V gives CDR1 KGHSH, CDR2 LQKENI. This TCR derives from a person aged 18 to 75 in good health. The genes are TRBV18 and TRBJ1-5; 7 positions agree with TRBD1. The sequencing sample was made of blood. The DNA for the CDR3 is TGTGCCAGCTCACGACAGGGCAAAGATCAGCCCCAGCATTTT. Protein sequence: CASSRQGKDQPQHF.